A selection of T cell receptor beta chains follows, all from one sample in a study of blood T cell repertoires in COVID-19. Assay: immunoSEQ multiplex PCR; the TCRdb copy retains only in-frame clones and omits some. In the table there are 300,000 to 350,000 clones, 85% to 90% of which are singletons. What was sequenced was PBMCs or T cells enriched from blood (not recorded which). All receptors derive from a woman aged 18-35 years with acute COVID-19. The CDR3 runs from the conserved cysteine through the conserved F or W.

v_call: TRBV2; j_call: TRBJ1-3; cdr3_length: 15; cdr3_aa: CASIPLGGPGNTIYF
v_call: TRBV15; j_call: TRBJ2-7; cdr3_length: 15; cdr3_aa: CATSRVAVSSYEQYF
v_call: TRBV15; j_call: TRBJ1-1; cdr3_length: 12; cdr3_aa: CATGDLNTEAFF
v_call: TRBV10-3; j_call: TRBJ2-7; cdr3_length: 13; cdr3_aa: CAIGTSGSYEQYF
v_call: TRBV5-1; j_call: TRBJ2-3; cdr3_length: 15; cdr3_aa: CASSLDRGGTDTQYF
v_call: TRBV5-1; j_call: TRBJ1-1; cdr3_length: 15; cdr3_aa: CASSPAVPGQGRAFF
v_call: TRBV27; j_call: TRBJ2-3; cdr3_length: 14; cdr3_aa: CASSFGRLAGVEYF
v_call: TRBV28; j_call: TRBJ1-2; cdr3_length: 11; cdr3_aa: CASSLGAAYTF
v_call: TRBV27; j_call: TRBJ2-5; cdr3_length: 16; cdr3_aa: CASSFAGLAGEETQYF
v_call: TRBV19; j_call: TRBJ2-6; cdr3_length: 18; cdr3_aa: CASTYGGQGNSGANVLTF
v_call: TRBV21-1; j_call: TRBJ2-7; cdr3_length: 18; cdr3_aa: CASLKGLAGRSRYYEQYF
v_call: TRBV19; j_call: TRBJ1-1; cdr3_length: 14; cdr3_aa: CASSPRTGNTEAFF
v_call: TRBV27; j_call: TRBJ1-1; cdr3_length: 15; cdr3_aa: CASSLTGGAVTEAFF
v_call: TRBV14; j_call: TRBJ1-2; cdr3_length: 15; cdr3_aa: CASSPVHRRGYGYTF
v_call: TRBV7-2; j_call: TRBJ2-2; cdr3_length: 16; cdr3_aa: CASTLGGSGNTGELFF
v_call: TRBV19; j_call: TRBJ2-1; cdr3_length: 15; cdr3_aa: CASSIAPSGYNEQFF
v_call: TRBV28; j_call: TRBJ2-5; cdr3_length: 18; cdr3_aa: CASTEPGGRGRYLETQYF
v_call: TRBV29-1; j_call: TRBJ2-5; cdr3_length: 13; cdr3_aa: CSVAAGFQETQYF
v_call: TRBV7-6; j_call: TRBJ2-1; cdr3_length: 13; cdr3_aa: CASAGSSYNEQFF
v_call: TRBV5-6; j_call: TRBJ2-7; cdr3_length: 15; cdr3_aa: CASSFYRTGAGEQYF
v_call: TRBV28; j_call: TRBJ2-7; cdr3_length: 13; cdr3_aa: CASSQGQTYEQYF
v_call: TRBV7-9; j_call: TRBJ1-3; cdr3_length: 17; cdr3_aa: CASSFPLSGGAGNTIYF
v_call: TRBV11-2; j_call: TRBJ2-5; cdr3_length: 14; cdr3_aa: CASSLAGGGKTQYF
v_call: TRBV6-4; j_call: TRBJ2-1; cdr3_length: 16; cdr3_aa: CASSDSPSGDYNEQFF
v_call: TRBV7-3; j_call: TRBJ1-6; cdr3_length: 15; cdr3_aa: CASSSQGSWGSPLHF
v_call: TRBV7-3; j_call: TRBJ2-1; cdr3_length: 15; cdr3_aa: CASSLVGGSYNEQFF
v_call: TRBV19; j_call: TRBJ1-4; cdr3_length: 15; cdr3_aa: CASRSTGTGGEKLFF
v_call: TRBV19; j_call: TRBJ2-3; cdr3_length: 12; cdr3_aa: CASSIRADTQYF
v_call: TRBV7-3; j_call: TRBJ2-1; cdr3_length: 13; cdr3_aa: CASGEGVDNEQFF
v_call: TRBV28; j_call: TRBJ1-4; cdr3_length: 15; cdr3_aa: CASSPGQATNEKLFF
v_call: TRBV28; j_call: TRBJ2-7; cdr3_length: 16; cdr3_aa: CASSLQGASRLGEQYF
v_call: TRBV2; j_call: TRBJ1-5; cdr3_length: 16; cdr3_aa: CASSGGTSYSNQPQHF
v_call: TRBV28; j_call: TRBJ1-2; cdr3_length: 14; cdr3_aa: CASSSGQGLYGYTF
v_call: TRBV10-3; j_call: TRBJ1-1; cdr3_length: 15; cdr3_aa: CAISDGGTGYTEAFF
v_call: TRBV28; j_call: TRBJ1-2; cdr3_length: 12; cdr3_aa: CASSLEDYGYTF
v_call: TRBV3-1/TRBV3-2; j_call: TRBJ2-1; cdr3_length: 15; cdr3_aa: CASSPVPSSYNEQFF
v_call: TRBV28; j_call: TRBJ1-2; cdr3_length: 12; cdr3_aa: CASSLRGYGYTF
v_call: TRBV3-1/TRBV3-2; j_call: TRBJ2-3; cdr3_length: 16; cdr3_aa: CASSQNTGISTDTQYF
v_call: TRBV28; j_call: TRBJ2-7; cdr3_length: 15; cdr3_aa: CASSLSASGPLEQYF
v_call: TRBV28; j_call: TRBJ1-2; cdr3_length: 13; cdr3_aa: CASREGKDYGYTF